The clone carrying this TCR beta chain was picked up a small number of times. The CDR3 sequence is 16 residues long. J lost 2 bases, V lost 5 bases, and 13 bases had no gene match. The germline CDR1 and CDR2 sequences are SQVTM and ANQGSEA. These data originate in a study of healthy donors' naive CD4 and CD8 T cells. Study-wide context: TCR alpha primers covered all functional IMGT alpha gene variants.

Each TCR library used roughly 510 ng of total RNA and a linear amplification protocol. TCRdb analysed the reads with MiXCR anew, one entry per CDR3 protein. The top ten hold less than 2.5% of the sample, which has about 180,000 distinct CDR3 sequences, nearly 75% seen once. The source is a pool of human donors in good health; the sample pools cells from several healthy donors. The sequenced sample consisted of naive CD4+ and CD8+ T cells sorted from blood, pooled from several donors. This chain links TRBV29-1 with TRBJ2-7; 9 nucleotides agree with TRBD1. CDR3: CSVNIAGTGSTYEQYF. Here the CDR3 DNA reads TGCAGCGTTAATATTGCCGGGACAGGGTCTACCTACGAGCAGTACTTC.